These 9 T cell receptor beta chains were all obtained from the same sample, sequenced in a study of T cell responses to AZD1222 COVID-19 vaccine. Sequencing used immunoSEQ multiplex PCR; TCRdb keeps in-frame clones, though not all of them. The sample holds about 190,000 clones; around 93% are singletons and the top ten take 7.5% to 9.5%. Sequenced material: peripheral blood, taken on day 0 of AZD1222 vaccination. These receptors came from an adult in good health.

The DNA of the CDR3 is TGTGCCTGGGGAGTAGCTGGGTTGAATGAGCAGTTCTTC. Amino acid sequence: CAWGVAGLNEQFF. V and J are TRBV30 and TRBJ2-1; D is unclear. With 5 bases removed from V and 7 bases from J, the gap between germline ends came to 15 bases. The germline gives CDR1 GTSNPN, CDR2 SVGIG (reference sequence). This CDR3 region has 13 residues.

The table lists this clone with a few counts. The V gene is TRBV5-1, the J gene TRBJ2-7, with 9 bases that match TRBD1. Trimming took 0 bases from V and 3 from J; bases not matched to a gene: 4. The length of the CDR3 is 15 residues. CDR1 is SGHRS, CDR2 YFSETQ, per germline. The CDR3 DNA follows: TGCGCCAGCAGCTTGGCCGGGACAGGGATCTACGAGCAGTACTTC. Translating it yields CASSLAGTGIYEQYF.

This clone was detected only a few times. The rearrangement joins TRBV28 to TRBJ1-5; D is perhaps TRBD1 (6 bases). Trimming removed 5 bases at V and 7 bases at J, with 18 bases between. Germline V gene sequence: CDR1 MDHEN, CDR2 SYDVKM. The CDR3 is made up of 15 amino acids. This chain's CDR3 is CASSLHLGADQPQHF. In DNA, the CDR3 is TGTGCCAGCAGTCTTCATTTGGGGGCGGACCAGCCCCAGCATTTT.

In its sample, this clone was seen a few times. The CDR3 DNA follows: TGTGCCAGCAGCCACACAGGGATCTATGGCTACACCTTC. Translated: CASSHTGIYGYTF. The chain employs TRBV3-1 (or the pseudogene TRBV3-2) and TRBJ1-2, with D possibly matching TRBD1 (6 bases). V lost 3 bases and J 4 bases, leaving 9 bases between the germline ends. This CDR3 region has 13 residues. Germline CDR1 is LGHDT and CDR2 is YNNKEL (reference sequence).

CDR3 loop: CASSSVSGNTIYF. DNA of the CDR3: TGTGCCAGCAGCTCCGTTTCTGGAAACACCATATATTTT. This sequence joins TRBV5-6 and TRBJ1-3; D unclear. From germline, CDR1 is SGHDT and CDR2 YYEEEE. The CDR3 sequence is 13 residues long. Trimming cost V 3 bases and J 1 base, with 5 bases left between them.

The CDR3 DNA reads as TGTGCCAGATCGCCCGGAGGCACCTCTGGAAACACCATATATTTT. Protein product: CARSPGGTSGNTIYF. The chain employs TRBV21-1 and TRBJ1-3. TRBV21-1 is a pseudogene segment. This CDR3 comprises 15 residues.

The chain has TRBV5-8 and TRBJ1-2; D perhaps matches TRBD1 (5 bases). Trimming stripped 1 base from V and 3 bases from J, with 10 bases between. This CDR3 spans 14 amino acids. CDR1 is SGHTS and CDR2 is YDEGEE in the germline V gene. In DNA, the CDR3 is TGTGCCAGCAGCTTGACAGGATTTTACTATGGCTACACCTTC. Translated: CASSLTGFYYGYTF.

The chain has TRBV19 and TRBJ2-1; D call uncertain. Per the germline V gene, CDR1 is LNHDA and CDR2 is SQIVND (reference sequence). V lost 6 bases and J 9 bases, leaving 18 bases between the germline ends. This CDR3 is 14 amino acids long. The CDR3: CASSPVISSSEQFF. The CDR3 coding sequence is TGTGCCAGTAGCCCGGTCATCTCATCCAGTGAGCAGTTCTTC.

The rearrangement links TRBV29-1 to TRBJ2-1; tentatively, D is TRBD1 or TRBD2 (6 bases each). Germline values: CDR1 SQVTM, CDR2 ANQGSEA. The ends were cut back, 6 bases at V and 7 bases at J, with 16 bases in the middle. CDR3 length: 13 residues. This CDR3 reads CSVHGGGKNEQFF. CDR3 in DNA: TGCAGCGTCCACGGGGGCGGAAAAAATGAGCAGTTCTTC.